Detailed here is one TCR beta chain. This entry belongs to a study of blood T cell repertoires in COVID-19. Study-wide background: T cells, B-cell-depleted T cells, or PBMCs supplied cDNA or gDNA.

The data were produced by immunoSEQ multiplex PCR, yet TCRdb's version contains in-frame clones alone and is incomplete. The data hold around 300,000 clones, with 89% observed a single time. This CDR3 is 15 amino acids long. CDR1 SGHAT and CDR2 FQNNGV come from the germline V gene. The V segment lost 0 bases and the J segment 6 bases; nucleotides outside the gene matches: 3. What was sequenced was peripheral blood. This chain connects TRBV11-2 to TRBJ2-1, with TRBD2 matching over 9 bases. The origin of this receptor is a woman aged 40 to 50 who had recovered from COVID-19. Here the CDR3 DNA reads TGTGCCAGCAGCTTAGACGGACTAGCGAGCAATGAGCAGTTCTTC. Amino acid sequence: CASSLDGLASNEQFF.